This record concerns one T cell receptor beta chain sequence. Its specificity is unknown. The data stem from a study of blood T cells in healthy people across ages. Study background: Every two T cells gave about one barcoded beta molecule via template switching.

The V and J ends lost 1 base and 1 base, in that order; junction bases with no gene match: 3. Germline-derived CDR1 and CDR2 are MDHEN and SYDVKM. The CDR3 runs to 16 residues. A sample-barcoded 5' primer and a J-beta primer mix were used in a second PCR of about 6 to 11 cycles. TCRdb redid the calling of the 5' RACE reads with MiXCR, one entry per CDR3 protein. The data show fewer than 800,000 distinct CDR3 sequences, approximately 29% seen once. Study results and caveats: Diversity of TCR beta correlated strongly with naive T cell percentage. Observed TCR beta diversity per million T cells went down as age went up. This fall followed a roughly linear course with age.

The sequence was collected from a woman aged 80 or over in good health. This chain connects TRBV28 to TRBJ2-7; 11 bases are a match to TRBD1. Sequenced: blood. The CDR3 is CASSLSGTGGSYEQYF. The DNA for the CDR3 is TGTGCCAGCAGTTTATCCGGGACAGGGGGATCCTACGAGCAGTACTTC.